Detailed here is one T cell receptor (beta chain). The target antigen is unknown. The sample is drawn from a study of cytotoxic CD8 clonotypes in ibrutinib-treated CLL. Regarding the study as a whole: Among the clonotypes, public ones were uncommon and contracted or held stable on treatment. Exceeding age-matched healthy donors, baseline clonality also tracked the counts of circulating CD8+ T cells. Having risen at ibrutinib response, clonality had fallen back toward baseline by progression.

Germline V gene lookup returns CDR1 SNHLY and CDR2 FYNNEI. This CDR3 region has 15 residues. Trimming took 6 bases from V and 9 from J; bases not matched to a gene: 9. The intended depth for sequencing was 1 in 200,000 to 1 in 1 million T cells. Using immunoSEQ multiplex PCR, the repertoire was profiled, and TCRdb retains in-frame clones only, with some absent. The sample shows 45,000 to 60,000 clones, 55% to 65% of them seen only once. The sequenced sample was PBMCs, obtained after 24 months of ibrutinib treatment. The chain has TRBV2 and TRBJ1-6; 9 bases agree with TRBD1. The TCR was taken from a human donor with chronic lymphocytic leukemia. DNA of the CDR3: TGTGCCAGCAGCGAACGCGGGACAGGGAGTTCACCCCTCCACTTT. Translated: CASSERGTGSSPLHF.